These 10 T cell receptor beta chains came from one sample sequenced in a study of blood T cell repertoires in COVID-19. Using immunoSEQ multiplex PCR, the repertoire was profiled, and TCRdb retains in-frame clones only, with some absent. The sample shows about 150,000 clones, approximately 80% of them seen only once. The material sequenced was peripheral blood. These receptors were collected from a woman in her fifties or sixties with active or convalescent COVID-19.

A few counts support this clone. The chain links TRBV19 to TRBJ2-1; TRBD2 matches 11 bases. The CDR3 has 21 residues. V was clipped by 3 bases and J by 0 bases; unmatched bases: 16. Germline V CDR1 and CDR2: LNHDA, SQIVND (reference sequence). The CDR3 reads CASSMSPPGTSGPSSYNEQFF. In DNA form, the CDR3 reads TGTGCCAGTAGTATGTCCCCTCCCGGGACTAGCGGCCCGAGCTCCTACAATGAGCAGTTCTTC.

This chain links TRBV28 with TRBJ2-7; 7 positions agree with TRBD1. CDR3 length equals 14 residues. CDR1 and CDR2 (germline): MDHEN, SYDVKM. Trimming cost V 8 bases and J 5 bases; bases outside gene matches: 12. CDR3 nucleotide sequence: TGTGCCAGCCGACTTAGGGACAGTTTCCACGAGCAGTACTTC. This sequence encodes CASRLRDSFHEQYF.

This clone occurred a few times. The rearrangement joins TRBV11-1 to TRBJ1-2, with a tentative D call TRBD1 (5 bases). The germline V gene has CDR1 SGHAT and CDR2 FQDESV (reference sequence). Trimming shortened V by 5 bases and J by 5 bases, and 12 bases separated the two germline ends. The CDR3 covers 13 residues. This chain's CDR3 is CASSRTPSYGYTF. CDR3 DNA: TGTGCCAGCAGCCGGACACCCTCTTATGGCTACACCTTC.

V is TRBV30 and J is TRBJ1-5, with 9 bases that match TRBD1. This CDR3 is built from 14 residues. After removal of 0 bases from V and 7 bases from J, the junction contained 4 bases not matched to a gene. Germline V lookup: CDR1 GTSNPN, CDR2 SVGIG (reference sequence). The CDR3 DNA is TGTGCCTGGAGTGTAAAGGGACAGGGACAGCCCCAGCATTTT. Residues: CAWSVKGQGQPQHF.

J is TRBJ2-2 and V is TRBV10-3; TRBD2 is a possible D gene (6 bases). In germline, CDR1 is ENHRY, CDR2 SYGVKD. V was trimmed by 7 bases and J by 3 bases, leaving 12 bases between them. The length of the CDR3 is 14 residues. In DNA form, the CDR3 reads TGTGCCATCAATCCGGGAGACCACACCGGGGAGCTGTTTTTT. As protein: CAINPGDHTGELFF.

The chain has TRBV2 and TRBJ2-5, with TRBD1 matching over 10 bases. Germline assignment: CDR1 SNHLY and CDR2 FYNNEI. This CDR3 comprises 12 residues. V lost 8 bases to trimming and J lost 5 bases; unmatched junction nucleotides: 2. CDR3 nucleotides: TGTGCCAGCGACAGGGGGCGTGAGACCCAGTACTTC. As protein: CASDRGRETQYF.

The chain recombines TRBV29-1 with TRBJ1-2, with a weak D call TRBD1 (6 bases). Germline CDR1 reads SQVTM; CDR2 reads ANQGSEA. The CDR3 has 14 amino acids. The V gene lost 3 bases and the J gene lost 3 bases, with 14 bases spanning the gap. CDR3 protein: CSVEGGAGDYGYTF. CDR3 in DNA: TGCAGCGTTGAGGGTGGGGCAGGGGACTATGGCTACACCTTC.

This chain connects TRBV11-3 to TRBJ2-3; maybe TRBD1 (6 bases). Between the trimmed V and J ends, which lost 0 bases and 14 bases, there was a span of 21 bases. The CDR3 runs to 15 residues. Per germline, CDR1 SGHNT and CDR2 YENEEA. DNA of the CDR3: TGTGCCAGCAGCTTAGATCCCGCCGGCAGGGGACGAATGTATTTT. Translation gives CASSLDPAGRGRMYF.

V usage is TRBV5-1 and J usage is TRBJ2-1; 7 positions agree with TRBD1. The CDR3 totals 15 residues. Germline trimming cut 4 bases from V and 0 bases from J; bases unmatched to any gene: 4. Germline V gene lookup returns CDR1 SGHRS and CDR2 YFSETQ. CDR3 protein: CASSPGQFSYNEQFF. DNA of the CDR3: TGCGCCAGCAGCCCGGGACAGTTCTCCTACAATGAGCAGTTCTTC.

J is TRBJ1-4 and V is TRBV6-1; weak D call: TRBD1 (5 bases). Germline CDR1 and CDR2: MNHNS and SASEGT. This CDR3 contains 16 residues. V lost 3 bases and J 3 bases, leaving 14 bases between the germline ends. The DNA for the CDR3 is TGTGCCAGCAGTGATGGTCAGGGCGGCCCTAATGAAAAACTGTTTTTT. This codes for CASSDGQGGPNEKLFF.